These 6 T cell receptor beta chains came from one sample sequenced in a study of shared clonotypes between healthy human individuals. The protocol was immunoSEQ multiplex PCR, while the TCRdb copy is restricted to in-frame clones and leaves out a portion. Of fewer than 3 million clones in the sample, about nine tenths were seen once. Sequencing was carried out using naive CD4+ T cells from PBMCs. Stated subset: CD45RA+ positively selected. The source is a young man in good health. Some clones in this sample may be carry-over from other donors' samples.

This clone was observed once. The chain has TRBV30 and TRBJ2-7; no reliable D call. Germline V CDR1 and CDR2: GTSNPN, SVGIG (reference sequence). The CDR3 totals 13 residues. Trimming left V 6 bases short and J 3 bases short, with 15 bases between. In DNA form, the CDR3 reads TGTGCCTGTGACTTATCCACCCTCTACGAGCAGTACTTC. It is translated as CACDLSTLYEQYF. Based on the CDR3 plus reference TRBV30 and TRBJ2-7, the full variable domain is SQTIHQWPATLVQPVGSPLSLECTVEGTSNPNLYWYRQAAGRGLQLLFYSVGIGQISSEVPQNLSASRPQDRQFILSSKKLLLSDSGFYLCACDLSTLYEQYFGPGTRLTVT.

The rearrangement joins TRBV28 to TRBJ2-6; no clear D gene. The CDR3 runs 16 residues. V dropped 6 bases and J dropped 0 bases, with 12 bases sitting between them. Germline V CDR1 and CDR2: MDHEN, SYDVKM. The CDR3 sequence: CASSPARISGANVLTF. The DNA of the CDR3 is TGTGCCAGCAGCCCAGCCCGGATCTCTGGGGCCAACGTCCTGACTTTC.

The chain joins TRBV18 to TRBJ1-5; 10 nucleotides agree with TRBD1. The germline gives CDR1 KGHSH, CDR2 LQKENI. The junction had 5 bases not matched to a gene; V was cut back by 3 bases and J by 6 bases. The CDR3 runs to 15 residues. The CDR3 region is CASSPGTGVSQPQHF. The CDR3 DNA reads as TGTGCCAGCTCACCGGGGACAGGGGTGAGTCAGCCCCAGCATTTT. Complete variable domain (other parts from reference TRBV18 and TRBJ1-5): NAGVMQNPRHLVRRRGQEARLRCSPMKGHSHVYWYRQLPEEGLKFMVYLQKENIIDESGMPKERFSAEFPKEGPSILRIQQVVRGDSAAYFCASSPGTGVSQPQHFGDGTRLSIL.

This chain connects TRBV5-4 to TRBJ1-4, with D tentatively TRBD1 (5 bases). V was clipped by 4 bases and J by 8 bases, with 12 bases between them. CDR1 and CDR2 from the germline V gene are SGHNT and YYREEE (reference sequence). This CDR3 comprises 13 residues. The CDR3 DNA reads TGTGCCAGCAGCCTTGGGGGAAGGGAAAAACTGTTTTTT. Its translation: CASSLGGREKLFF.

The gene calls are TRBV1 and TRBJ2-3. TRBV1 is listed as a pseudogene. This CDR3 comprises 17 residues. DNA of the CDR3: TGCACCAGCAGCCAAGATGGGGCGGGCGCTTCCACAGATACGCAGTATTTT. Its translation: CTSSQDGAGASTDTQYF.

This clone was found once. The chain uses TRBV6-5 and TRBJ2-6, with D uncertain. The length of the CDR3 is 15 residues. Trimming pared 5 bases from V and 0 bases from J, leaving 8 bases between. Germline V CDR1 and CDR2: MNHEY, SVGAGI. The CDR3 DNA reads TGTGCCAGCAGTCGAGAGAGCTCTGGGGCCAACGTCCTGACTTTC. Its translation: CASSRESSGANVLTF.